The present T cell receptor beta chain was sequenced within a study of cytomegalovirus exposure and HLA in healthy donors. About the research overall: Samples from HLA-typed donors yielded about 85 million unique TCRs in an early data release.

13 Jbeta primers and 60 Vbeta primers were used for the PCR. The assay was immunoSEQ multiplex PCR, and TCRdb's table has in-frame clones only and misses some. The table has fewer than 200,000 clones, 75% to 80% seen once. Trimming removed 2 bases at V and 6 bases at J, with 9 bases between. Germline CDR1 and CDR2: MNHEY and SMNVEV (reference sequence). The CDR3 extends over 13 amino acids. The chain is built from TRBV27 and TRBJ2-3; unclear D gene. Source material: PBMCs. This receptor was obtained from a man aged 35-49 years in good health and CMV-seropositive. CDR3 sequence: CASSLDSWDTQYF. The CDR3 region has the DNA TGTGCCAGCAGTTTAGACTCCTGGGATACGCAGTATTTT.